These 23 T cell receptor beta chains came from one sample sequenced in a study of OX40 agonist ivuxolimab in advanced cancers. TCRdb's table, derived via immunoSEQ multiplex PCR, lists solely in-frame clones and lacks some. The data show 40,000 or so clones, approximately 80% seen once. The sequencing used CD4+ or CD8+ T cells sorted from blood, collected in a trial of the OX40 agonist ivuxolimab. These receptors all come from an adult with an advanced solid tumor such as melanoma, head and neck, liver or kidney cancer.

This sequence joins TRBV6-5 and TRBJ1-5; TRBD1 is a possible D gene (6 bases). V lost 2 bases and J 5 bases, leaving 10 bases between the germline ends. The germline CDR1 and CDR2 sequences are MNHEY and SVGAGI. The CDR3 is 14 residues long. CDR3 loop: CASSYTGQYQPQHF. DNA of the CDR3: TGTGCCAGCAGTTACACCGGACAGTATCAGCCCCAGCATTTT.

The V and J genes are TRBV29-1 and TRBJ2-3, with TRBD1 matching over 9 bases. The junction had 6 bases not matched to a gene; V was cut back by 4 bases and J by 4 bases. Germline-derived CDR1 and CDR2 are SQVTM and ANQGSEA. The CDR3 has 14 residues. DNA for the CDR3: TGCAGCGTTGGCGGGACAGGGTATGCAGATACGCAGTATTTT. Translated: CSVGGTGYADTQYF.

The sample holds many counts of this clone. The chain combines TRBV7-9 with TRBJ1-1; 7 nucleotides match TRBD1. Germline V gene lookup returns CDR1 SEHNR and CDR2 FQNEAQ (reference sequence). V lost 5 bases to trimming and J lost 6 bases; unmatched junction nucleotides: 6. The CDR3 has 13 residues. The chain's CDR3 is CASSPQGQSEAFF. In nucleotides, the CDR3 is TGTGCCAGCAGCCCCCAGGGACAGTCTGAAGCTTTCTTT. Combining the CDR3 with reference TRBV7-9 and TRBJ1-1 gives the whole variable domain DTGVSQNPRHKITKRGQNVTFRCDPISEHNRLYWYRQTLGQGPEFLTYFQNEAQLEKSRLLSDRFSAERPKGSFSTLEIQRTEQGDSAMYLCASSPQGQSEAFFGQGTRLTVV.

The V gene is TRBV13, the J gene TRBJ2-7; tentative D call: TRBD2 (5 bases). The V end was cut by 2 bases, the J end by 4 bases, with 18 bases between. The CDR3 length is 16 residues. CDR1 is PRHDT and CDR2 is FYEKMQ in the germline V gene (reference sequence). The CDR3 nucleotides read TGTGCCAGCAGCTTATCCTCGGGGAAGAGGAAGTACGAGCAGTACTTC. Translation: CASSLSSGKRKYEQYF.

This clone was counted once. This chain joins TRBV11-3 and TRBJ1-2; 8 nucleotides line up with TRBD1. CDR3 length: 14 amino acids. Germline V gene data show CDR1 as SGHNT and CDR2 as YENEEA. The junction had 5 bases not matched to a gene; V was cut back by 5 bases and J by 3 bases. The CDR3 coding sequence is TGTGCCAGCAGCACCGGGACAGGAGACTATGGCTACACCTTC. It specifies CASSTGTGDYGYTF.

This CDR3 reads CASSLVRGGRETQYF. Here the CDR3 DNA reads TGTGCCAGCAGCTTAGTGCGGGGGGGCCGAGAGACCCAGTACTTC. The V gene is TRBV7-9, the J gene TRBJ2-5; TRBD2 matches at 9 bases. This CDR3 comprises 15 residues. The germline CDR1 and CDR2 sequences are SEHNR and FQNEAQ (reference sequence). V lost 1 base to trimming and J lost 4 bases; unmatched junction nucleotides: 4.

As to this clone: Other DNA sequences in this specimen translate into the identical CDR3. The chain joins TRBV5-1 to TRBJ1-4, with 7 bases matching TRBD1. J lost 6 bases, V lost 4 bases, and 9 bases had no gene match. The CDR3 is 15 amino acids. Germline V gene lookup returns CDR1 SGHRS and CDR2 YFSETQ. The CDR3 coding sequence is TGCGCCAGCAGCCCTTATCGGGACAGTGATGAAAAACTGTTTTTT. As protein: CASSPYRDSDEKLFF.

This chain uses TRBV27 with TRBJ2-3; 11 bases match TRBD2. J was trimmed by 6 bases and V by 4 bases; bases with no gene match: 3. This CDR3 contains 14 residues. Germline V CDR1 and CDR2: MNHEY, SMNVEV (reference sequence). The CDR3 reads CASSYRLAGDTQYF. The CDR3 DNA reads TGTGCCAGCAGTTATAGACTAGCGGGGGATACGCAGTATTTT.

The rearrangement joins TRBV9 to TRBJ2-7; D gene ambiguous. The CDR3 contains 14 residues. Germline values: CDR1 SGDLS, CDR2 YYNGEE. V lost 0 bases and J lost 4, with 11 bases in between. CDR3 protein: CASSVEVGFYEQYF. Here the CDR3 DNA reads TGTGCCAGCAGCGTAGAGGTTGGGTTTTACGAGCAGTACTTC.

The V and J genes are TRBV4-1 and TRBJ2-3; the match to TRBD2 covers 12 bases. The CDR3 has 16 residues. Per the germline V gene, CDR1 is MGHRA and CDR2 is YSYEKL. Trimming at V came to 2 bases and at J to 5 bases, leaving 5 bases not matched to a gene. In DNA, the CDR3 is TGCGCCAGCAGCCAATCTCTAGCGGGAGGGGTAGATACGCAGTATTTT. Residues: CASSQSLAGGVDTQYF.

This chain links TRBV20-1 with TRBJ1-2, with D maybe TRBD1 (5 bases). Deletions cut 2 bases from V and 4 bases from J, with 5 bases between. Germline V gene lookup returns CDR1 DFQATT and CDR2 SNEGSKA (reference sequence). The CDR3 runs 11 residues. The CDR3 reads CSARQGYGYTF. CDR3 sequence (DNA): TGCAGTGCTAGACAGGGCTATGGCTACACCTTC.

This clone appeared a single time. This chain links TRBV18 with TRBJ2-7; D call uncertain. Trimming stripped 3 bases from V and 0 bases from J, with 9 bases between. This CDR3 comprises 14 residues. The germline gives CDR1 KGHSH, CDR2 LQKENI. The CDR3 DNA reads TGTGCCAGCTCACCGGGCTGGGACTCCTACGAGCAGTACTTC. Its protein is CASSPGWDSYEQYF.

The chain uses TRBV5-4 and TRBJ2-7, with D perhaps matching TRBD2 (7 bases). The CDR3 consists of 14 residues. Trimming removed 3 bases at V and 5 bases at J, with 15 bases between. Germline-derived CDR1 and CDR2 are SGHNT and YYREEE (reference sequence). CDR3 in amino acids: CASSSLGGQNEQYF. The CDR3 region has the DNA TGTGCCAGCAGCTCGCTCGGGGGGCAAAACGAGCAGTACTTC.

The chain has TRBV9 and TRBJ2-3, with TRBD1 matching 8 bases. The ends lost 2 bases at V and 6 bases at J; junction bases unmatched: 11. The CDR3 is 16 residues long. CDR1 and CDR2 from the germline V gene are SGDLS and YYNGEE. The CDR3 nucleotides are TGTGCCAGCAGCGTTCCAGTAACAGGGGGAGAGGATACGCAGTATTTT. As protein: CASSVPVTGGEDTQYF.

For the CDR3, the DNA is TGTGCCAGCAGTTACCGGCCCCACGGTGAGCAGTTCTTC. As protein: CASSYRPHGEQFF. The V gene is TRBV6-5, the J gene TRBJ2-1; no definite D call. Trimming took 2 bases from V and 9 from J, leaving 11 bases between them. Germline CDR1 is MNHEY and CDR2 is SVGAGI. This CDR3 has 13 amino acids.

V and J are TRBV4-1 and TRBJ2-7; possible D gene TRBD1, 5 bases. Germline assignment: CDR1 MGHRA and CDR2 YSYEKL. CDR3 size: 14 residues. V lost 1 base to trimming and J lost 0 bases, with 7 bases between them. The CDR3 sequence: CASSQGGASYEQYF. CDR3 in DNA: TGCGCCAGCAGCCAAGGGGGCGCCTCCTACGAGCAGTACTTC.

Turning to this clone: Other DNA sequences in this specimen translate into the identical CDR3. The gene calls are TRBV4-1 and TRBJ2-7, with a tentative D call TRBD1 (5 bases). The CDR3 totals 13 residues. Germline V lookup: CDR1 MGHRA, CDR2 YSYEKL. V gave up 4 bases and J gave up 2 bases, with 9 bases separating them. The CDR3 sequence: CASSPGLPYEQYF. CDR3 in DNA: TGCGCCAGCAGCCCAGGGTTGCCCTACGAGCAGTACTTC.

The CDR3 spells CASSRGAGIGDTQYF. Written as DNA, the CDR3 is TGTGCCAGCAGCCGCGGGGCGGGGATAGGAGATACGCAGTATTTT. This chain links TRBV5-4 with TRBJ2-3; D is perhaps TRBD2 (6 bases). Germline CDR1 SGHNT, CDR2 YYREEE (reference sequence). This CDR3 has 15 amino acids. Trimming took off 4 bases at V and 5 bases at J, with 17 bases between the two ends.

This chain links TRBV15 with TRBJ2-1; D is perhaps TRBD1 or TRBD2 (5 bases each). V lost 6 bases, J lost 8 bases, and 17 bases lay in between. The CDR3 runs 14 residues. In germline, CDR1 is LNHNV, CDR2 YYDKDF (reference sequence). This CDR3 reads CATRASGPSYEQFF. The CDR3 nucleotides are TGTGCCACCAGGGCCTCGGGACCCAGCTATGAGCAGTTCTTC. Full variable domain (missing parts from reference TRBV15 and TRBJ2-1): DAMVIQNPRYQVTQFGKPVTLSCSQTLNHNVMYWYQQKSSQAPKLLFHYYDKDFNNEADTPDNFQSRRPNTSFCFLDIRSPGLGDTAMYLCATRASGPSYEQFFGPGTRLTVL.

The chain couples TRBV5-6 to TRBJ2-2; weak D call: TRBD2 (5 bases). The germline V gene has CDR1 SGHDT and CDR2 YYEEEE. Trimming cost V 4 bases and J 6 bases, with 10 bases left between them. This CDR3 region has 13 residues. The CDR3 region is CASSPGLPGELFF. The CDR3 DNA follows: TGTGCCAGCAGCCCCGGACTGCCCGGGGAGCTGTTTTTT.

This clone rates as medium-sized. This chain's CDR3 is CAWSLDRNSPLHF. As DNA, the CDR3 is TGTGCCTGGAGTTTGGACAGAAATTCACCCCTCCACTTT. The chain uses TRBV30 and TRBJ1-6; weak D call: TRBD1 (6 bases). This CDR3 has 13 amino acids. Trimming took off 2 bases at V and 7 bases at J, with 9 bases between the two ends. CDR1 and CDR2 (germline): GTSNPN, SVGIG (reference sequence).

This chain joins TRBV6-5 and TRBJ1-2; D not resolved. The CDR3 runs 13 residues. Germline V gene sequence: CDR1 MNHEY, CDR2 SVGAGI. V shed 2 bases and J shed 7 bases, with 11 bases lying between them. CDR3 DNA sequence: TGTGCCAGCAGTTACGGAGGAAACGGTGGCTACACCTTC. This codes for CASSYGGNGGYTF.

The chain is built from TRBV27 and TRBJ2-5; unclear D gene. CDR1 and CDR2 from the germline V gene are MNHEY and SMNVEV (reference sequence). The CDR3 covers 16 residues. Trimming shortened V by 2 bases and J by 4 bases, and 17 bases separated the two germline ends. DNA of the CDR3: TGTGCCAGCAGTTTAACCGTCCAGTTTCTTAGAGAGACCCAGTACTTC. The encoded protein is CASSLTVQFLRETQYF.